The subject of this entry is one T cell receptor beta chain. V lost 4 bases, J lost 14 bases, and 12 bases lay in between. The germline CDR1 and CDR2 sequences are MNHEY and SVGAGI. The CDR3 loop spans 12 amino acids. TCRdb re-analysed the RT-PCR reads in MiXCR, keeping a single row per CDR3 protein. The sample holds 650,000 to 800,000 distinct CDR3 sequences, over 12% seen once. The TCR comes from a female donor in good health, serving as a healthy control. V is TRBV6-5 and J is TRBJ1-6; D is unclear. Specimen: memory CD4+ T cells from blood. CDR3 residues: CASSSWTGALHF. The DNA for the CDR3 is TGTGCCAGCAGTTCCTGGACCGGAGCCCTCCACTTT.